The T cell receptor beta chain described here comes from a study of blood T cells in healthy people across ages. On the study more broadly: Capture by template switching was about one barcoded beta molecule per two T cells. General study results and limits: There were more naive CD4+ cells and higher diversity in long-lived donors than in aged donors.

Germline assignment: CDR1 MNHEY and CDR2 SMNVEV (reference sequence). The CDR3 consists of 14 residues. V was pared by 2 bases and J by 8 bases, with 13 bases between. This clonotype has only a few counts. Antigen unknown. A second PCR, run for roughly 7 to 11 cycles, used a sample-barcoded 5' primer plus a J-beta primer mix. Template switching added a 12-random-nucleotide identifier to every cDNA molecule. All samples yielded 3 million or more CDR3-containing paired-end reads. TCRdb reanalysed the 5' RACE reads using MiXCR and keeps one entry per CDR3 protein. The sample yields 1.8 million or so distinct CDR3 sequences, about 39% seen once.

Sequencing used blood. This receptor was obtained from a human donor in good health. V usage is TRBV27 and J usage is TRBJ2-1; D is possibly TRBD1 (5 bases). CDR3 sequence: CASSLGLGRDEQFF. The CDR3 DNA sequence: TGTGCCAGCAGTTTAGGGTTGGGGCGCGATGAGCAGTTCTTC.